The 24 T cell receptor beta chains listed next were all sequenced from one sample in a study of cytomegalovirus exposure and HLA in healthy donors (dated by TCRdb to 2016 to 2017). The method was the immunoSEQ multiplex PCR assay. TCRdb stores this immuneACCESS table with in-frame sequences only. Part of the clones is absent; in the studies checked, under half of the shortfall reflects unresolved V genes, and no reason is known for the rest. The sample table contains roughly 310,000 clones; only one count was recorded for 88% of them. The ten largest clones take up around 0.96% of the sample. Sequencing used PBMCs. These receptors came from a man under 40 in good health and CMV-seronegative.

This chain joins TRBV7-9 and TRBJ2-7; 7 bases align to TRBD1. The CDR3 consists of 14 residues. Germline-derived CDR1 and CDR2 are SEHNR and FQNEAQ (reference sequence). With V trimmed by 6 bases and J by 0 bases, 5 bases remained unmatched. The CDR3 region is CASRSTGSSYEQYF. The CDR3 nucleotides are TGTGCCAGCAGATCGACAGGGTCCTCCTACGAGCAGTACTTC.

The chain joins TRBV5-6 to TRBJ1-2; tentative D call: TRBD1 (6 bases). The germline V and J ends were trimmed by 7 bases and 0 bases, with 10 bases remaining between them. CDR3 size: 13 residues. Germline CDR1 reads SGHDT; CDR2 reads YYEEEE. CDR3 sequence: CASLGGTNYGYTF. CDR3 sequence (DNA): TGTGCCAGCCTAGGGGGAACTAACTATGGCTACACCTTC.

The chain employs TRBV5-4 and TRBJ1-2; 10 bases fit TRBD1. The CDR3 loop spans 13 amino acids. The germline gives CDR1 SGHNT, CDR2 YYREEE (reference sequence). After removal of 6 bases from V and 8 bases from J, the junction contained 7 bases not matched to a gene. CDR3 loop: CASNTGTGDGYTF. Written as DNA, the CDR3 is TGTGCCAGCAATACCGGGACAGGGGACGGCTACACCTTC.

The chain links TRBV10-3 to TRBJ1-5; a possible D gene is TRBD1 (6 bases). There are 15 residues in the CDR3. Germline values: CDR1 ENHRY, CDR2 SYGVKD. V lost 3 bases and J lost 0, with 9 bases in between. This chain's CDR3 is CAISDGQYSNQPQHF. CDR3 DNA: TGTGCCATCAGTGATGGACAGTATAGCAATCAGCCCCAGCATTTT.

The chain uses TRBV10-2 and TRBJ2-7, with 13 bases fitting TRBD2. The germline V gene has CDR1 WSHSY and CDR2 SAAADI. V shed 7 bases, J shed 3 bases, and the junction held 6 bases outside the gene matches. The CDR3 spans 15 residues. The CDR3 loop is CASMGLAGRYYEQYF. CDR3 in DNA: TGCGCCAGCATGGGACTAGCGGGGCGGTACTACGAGCAGTACTTC.

The CDR3 is CASSLSVVADTQYF. In DNA form, the CDR3 reads TGTGCCAGCAGTTTAAGTGTAGTAGCAGATACGCAGTATTTT. The chain couples TRBV27 to TRBJ2-3; D is unclear. The ends were cut back, 2 bases at V and 4 bases at J, with 10 bases in the middle. Per the germline V gene, CDR1 is MNHEY and CDR2 is SMNVEV (reference sequence). The CDR3 totals 14 residues.

V and J are TRBV6-5 and TRBJ2-7; 8 bases align to TRBD2. Germline values: CDR1 MNHEY, CDR2 SVGAGI. The CDR3 spans 15 residues. Trimming took 2 bases from V and 2 from J; bases not matched to a gene: 5. For the CDR3, the DNA is TGTGCCAGCAGTTACAGGACCGGGAGGGCCTACGAGCAGTACTTC. It translates to CASSYRTGRAYEQYF.

The chain links TRBV6-5 to TRBJ2-2, with 7 positions matching TRBD1. CDR1 is MNHEY and CDR2 is SVGAGI in the germline V gene. The CDR3 consists of 15 residues. V was clipped by 5 bases and J by 3 bases; unmatched bases: 6. CDR3 DNA sequence: TGTGCCAGCAGTCCCCGGGACAGATACACCGGGGAGCTGTTTTTT. This codes for CASSPRDRYTGELFF.

The chain employs TRBV2 and TRBJ1-5; 8 bases map to TRBD1. With 6 bases clipped from V and 6 bases from J, the junction kept 7 bases outside the gene matches. This CDR3 is 14 amino acids long. Germline values: CDR1 SNHLY, CDR2 FYNNEI. The CDR3 DNA follows: TGTGCCAGCAGCGAGGACAGGGCTGGTCAGCCCCAGCATTTT. This encodes CASSEDRAGQPQHF.

This sequence joins TRBV6-1 and TRBJ2-5; no firm D call. This CDR3 has 16 residues. Germline values: CDR1 MNHNS, CDR2 SASEGT. Trimming cost V 2 bases and J 7 bases, with 20 bases left between them. The CDR3 reads CASSEIVTAAGSTQYF. The CDR3 region has the DNA TGTGCCAGCAGTGAAATCGTGACCGCCGCCGGGTCGACCCAGTACTTC.

This clone was detected only once. The chain recombines TRBV18 with TRBJ1-3, with D maybe TRBD1 (5 bases). V dropped 0 bases and J dropped 4 bases, with 7 bases sitting between them. Germline-derived CDR1 and CDR2 are KGHSH and LQKENI. The CDR3 totals 14 residues. The CDR3 reads CASSPPPGGNTIYF. In DNA form, the CDR3 reads TGTGCCAGCTCACCACCCCCAGGGGGAAACACCATATATTTT.

The J gene is TRBJ2-7, the V gene TRBV19, with no clear D. Germline V CDR1 and CDR2: LNHDA, SQIVND (reference sequence). The CDR3 loop spans 14 amino acids. Trimming took off 0 bases at V and 2 bases at J, with 8 bases between the two ends. CDR3 amino acids: CASSIESGAYEQYF. The CDR3 nucleotides read TGTGCCAGTAGTATAGAGTCTGGAGCCTACGAGCAGTACTTC.

This clone was recorded once. The DNA of the CDR3 is TGTGCCAGCAGCCCCTACCGGGACAGGGAATGGGATCAGCCCCAGCATTTT. This codes for CASSPYRDREWDQPQHF. The V gene is TRBV12-1, the J gene TRBJ1-5; the tabulated D call, TRBD1, remains unverified against the DNA. TRBV12-1 is a listed pseudogene. The CDR3 is 17 residues long.

This chain links TRBV5-1 with TRBJ2-5; weak D call: TRBD1 (8 bases). Trimming pared 0 bases from V and 7 bases from J, leaving 28 bases between. Germline-derived CDR1 and CDR2 are SGHRS and YFSETQ. There are 19 residues in the CDR3. CDR3 DNA: TGCGCCAGCAGCTTGGTAGCCGGGACAGGCAATGGGAGGGGTTCGACCCAGTACTTC. Its protein product is CASSLVAGTGNGRGSTQYF.

This clone has only a few counts. The chain has TRBV11-2 and TRBJ1-6; TRBD1 might be the D (6 bases). This CDR3 spans 15 amino acids. Trimming removed 4 bases from V and 5 bases from J, with 12 bases in between. The V gene's germline CDR1 is SGHAT and CDR2 FQNNGV. The CDR3 region has the DNA TGTGCCAGCAGCTCACCAGGGGAGCATAATTCACCCCTCCACTTT. This sequence encodes CASSSPGEHNSPLHF.

The genes are TRBV7-2 and TRBJ2-7, with TRBD2 matching over 9 bases. Trimming cost V 5 bases and J 3 bases; bases outside gene matches: 17. The CDR3 consists of 18 residues. Germline CDR1 is SGHTA and CDR2 is FQGNSA. CDR3 sequence: CASSRTLNRAGGLYEQYF. CDR3 in DNA: TGTGCCAGCAGCAGAACGCTTAACCGGGCGGGGGGGCTCTACGAGCAGTACTTC.

The chain has TRBV30 and TRBJ2-7; a weak D match, TRBD1 (6 bases). This CDR3 has 14 amino acids. Germline CDR1 reads GTSNPN; CDR2 reads SVGIG (reference sequence). Trimming removed 7 bases at V and 3 bases at J, with 19 bases between. CDR3 nucleotides: TGTGCCTCCGACGATGGCCAGGGGTACTACGAGCAGTACTTC. As protein: CASDDGQGYYEQYF.

The rearrangement links TRBV15 to TRBJ2-3; 9 bases map to TRBD2. The germline CDR1 and CDR2 sequences are LNHNV and YYDKDF (reference sequence). The CDR3 totals 17 residues. V lost 0 bases, J lost 3 bases, and 7 bases stayed unmatched. The CDR3 protein is CATSRDRASGITDTQYF. CDR3 bases: TGTGCCACCAGCAGAGATAGGGCTAGCGGGATTACAGATACGCAGTATTTT. The variable domain in full, completed from reference TRBV15 and TRBJ2-3, reads DAMVIQNPRYQVTQFGKPVTLSCSQTLNHNVMYWYQQKSSQAPKLLFHYYDKDFNNEADTPDNFQSRRPNTSFCFLDIRSPGLGDTAMYLCATSRDRASGITDTQYFGPGTRLTVL.

This chain connects TRBV27 to TRBJ2-7; 7 bases are shared with TRBD2. CDR1 is MNHEY and CDR2 is SMNVEV in the germline V gene (reference sequence). Trimming removed 5 bases from V and 1 base from J; junction bases left unmatched: 8. The CDR3 totals 15 residues. DNA of the CDR3: TGTGCCAGCAGTCCTCGGGGAGGGAAATCCTACGAGCAGTACTTC. This translates into CASSPRGGKSYEQYF.

V is TRBV28 and J is TRBJ2-1, with 10 bases aligning to TRBD1. The CDR3 consists of 18 residues. V shed 6 bases, J shed 5 bases, and the junction held 16 bases outside the gene matches. The germline V gene encodes CDR1 MDHEN and CDR2 SYDVKM. The CDR3 region is CASSPGGVWGTGDNEQFF. CDR3 coding DNA: TGTGCCAGCAGCCCTGGGGGTGTGTGGGGGACAGGGGACAATGAGCAGTTCTTC.

The chain carries TRBV10-1 and TRBJ2-3; D is ambiguous. From germline, CDR1 is WNHNN and CDR2 SYGVQD (reference sequence). The CDR3 extends over 13 amino acids. V shed 2 bases and J shed 1 base, with 4 bases lying between them. The CDR3 coding sequence is TGCGCCAGCAGTGAGCCAGGCACAGATACGCAGTATTTT. Its translation: CASSEPGTDTQYF.

The chain joins TRBV6-1 to TRBJ2-5; TRBD1 matches at 7 bases. The germline CDR1 and CDR2 sequences are MNHNS and SASEGT. V was clipped by 4 bases and J by 2 bases; unmatched bases: 1. This CDR3 contains 13 residues. The CDR3 DNA follows: TGTGCCAGCAGTGGCAGGGGGCAAGAGACCCAGTACTTC. Translation gives CASSGRGQETQYF.

The chain is built from TRBV29-1 and TRBJ2-7, with 10 bases that match TRBD1. V was clipped by 6 bases and J by 5 bases; unmatched bases: 10. Germline CDR1 is SQVTM and CDR2 is ANQGSEA. The CDR3 covers 14 residues. The CDR3 DNA reads as TGCAGCGTCCTCCTGGGACAGGGGATCAACGAGCAGTACTTC. Protein product: CSVLLGQGINEQYF.

The chain recombines TRBV13 with TRBJ2-1; 8 positions match TRBD2. The CDR3 consists of 16 residues. Germline lookup yields CDR1 PRHDT and CDR2 FYEKMQ (reference sequence). Trimming cost V 5 bases and J 2 bases; bases outside gene matches: 8. CDR3 DNA sequence: TGTGCCAGCAGCGCCCCAACTAGCGGCGCCTACAATGAGCAGTTCTTC. Protein sequence: CASSAPTSGAYNEQFF. Variable domain in full (rest from reference TRBV13 and TRBJ2-1): AAGVIQSPRHLIKEKRETATLKCYPIPRHDTVYWYQQGPGQDPQFLISFYEKMQSDKGSIPDRFSAQQFSDYHSELNMSSLELGDSALYFCASSAPTSGAYNEQFFGPGTRLTVL.